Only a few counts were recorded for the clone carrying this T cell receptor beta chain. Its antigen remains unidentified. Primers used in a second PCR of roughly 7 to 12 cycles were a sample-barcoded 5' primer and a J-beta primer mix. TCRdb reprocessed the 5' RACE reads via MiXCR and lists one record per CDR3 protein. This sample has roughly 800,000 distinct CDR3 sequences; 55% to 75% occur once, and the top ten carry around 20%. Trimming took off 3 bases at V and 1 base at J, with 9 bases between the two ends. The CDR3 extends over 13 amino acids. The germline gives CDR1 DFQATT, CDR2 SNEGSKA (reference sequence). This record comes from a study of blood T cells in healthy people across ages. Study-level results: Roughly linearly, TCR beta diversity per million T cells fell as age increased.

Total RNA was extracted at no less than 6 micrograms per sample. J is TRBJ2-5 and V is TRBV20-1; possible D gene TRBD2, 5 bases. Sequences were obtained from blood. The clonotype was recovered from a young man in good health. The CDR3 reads CSASFGVQETQYF. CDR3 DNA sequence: TGCAGTGCTAGTTTCGGGGTCCAAGAGACCCAGTACTTC.